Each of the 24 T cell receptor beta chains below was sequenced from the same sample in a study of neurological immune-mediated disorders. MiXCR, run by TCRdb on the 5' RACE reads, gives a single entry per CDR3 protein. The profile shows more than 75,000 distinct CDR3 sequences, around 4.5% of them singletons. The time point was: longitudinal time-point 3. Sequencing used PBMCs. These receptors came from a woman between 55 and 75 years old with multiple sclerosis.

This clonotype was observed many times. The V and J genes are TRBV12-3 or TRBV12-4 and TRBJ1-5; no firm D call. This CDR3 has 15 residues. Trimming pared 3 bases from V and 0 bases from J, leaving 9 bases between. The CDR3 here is CASSLGQFSNQPQHF. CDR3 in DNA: TGTGCCAGCAGTTTGGGCCAGTTTAGCAATCAGCCCCAGCATTTT.

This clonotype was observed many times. The CDR3 here is CASSFAGRGTGELFF. CDR3 DNA sequence: TGCGCCAGCAGCTTCGCGGGGCGTGGCACCGGGGAGCTGTTTTTT. The chain joins TRBV5-1 to TRBJ2-2, with a possible D match to TRBD2 (6 bases). V gave up 2 bases and J gave up 4 bases, with 12 bases separating them. The CDR3 consists of 15 residues. CDR1 is SGHRS and CDR2 is YFSETQ in the germline V gene.

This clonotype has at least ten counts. This CDR3 is CASSGRGLGNQPQHF. In nucleotides, the CDR3 is TGTGCCAGCAGCGGGAGGGGTTTGGGGAATCAGCCCCAGCATTTT. This chain connects TRBV5-5 to TRBJ1-5; TRBD1 is a possible D gene (5 bases). Germline CDR1 and CDR2: SGHKS and YYEKEE (reference sequence). V was trimmed by 4 bases and J by 4 bases, leaving 15 bases between them. The CDR3 consists of 15 residues.

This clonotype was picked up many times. The CDR3 coding sequence is TGTGCCAGCACTCCCTACGCAGGGGCAGGGTCACCCCTCCACTTT. Amino acids: CASTPYAGAGSPLHF. The rearrangement joins TRBV12-3 or TRBV12-4 to TRBJ1-6; a weak D match, TRBD1 (6 bases). Trimming pared 7 bases from V and 10 bases from J, leaving 20 bases between. The CDR3 spans 15 residues.

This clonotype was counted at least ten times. This CDR3 reads CSSNYNEQFF. CDR3 DNA sequence: TGCAGTTCGAACTACAATGAGCAGTTCTTC. The rearrangement joins TRBV20-1 to TRBJ2-1; D not certain. This CDR3 comprises 10 residues. The V end lost 8 bases, the J end lost 3 bases, and 5 bases lay between the germline ends. The germline gives CDR1 DFQATT, CDR2 SNEGSKA (reference sequence).

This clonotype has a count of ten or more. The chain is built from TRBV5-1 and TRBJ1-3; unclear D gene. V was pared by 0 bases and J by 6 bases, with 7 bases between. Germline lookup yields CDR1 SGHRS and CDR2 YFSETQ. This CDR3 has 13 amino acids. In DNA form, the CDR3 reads TGCGCCAGCAGCTTGGACTTTGCAAACACCATATATTTT. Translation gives CASSLDFANTIYF.

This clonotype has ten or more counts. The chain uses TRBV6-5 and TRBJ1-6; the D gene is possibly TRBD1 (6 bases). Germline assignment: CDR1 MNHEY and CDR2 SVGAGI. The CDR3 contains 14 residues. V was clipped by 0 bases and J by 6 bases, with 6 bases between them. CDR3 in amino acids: CASSYSDSNSPLHF. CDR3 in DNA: TGTGCCAGCAGTTACTCGGACAGTAATTCACCCCTCCACTTT.

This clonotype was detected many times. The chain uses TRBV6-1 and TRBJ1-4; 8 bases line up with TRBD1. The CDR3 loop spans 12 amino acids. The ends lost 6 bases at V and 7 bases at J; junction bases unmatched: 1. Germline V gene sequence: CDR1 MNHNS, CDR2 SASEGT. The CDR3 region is CASRDRVEKLFF. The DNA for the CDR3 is TGTGCCAGCAGGGACAGGGTTGAAAAACTGTTTTTT.

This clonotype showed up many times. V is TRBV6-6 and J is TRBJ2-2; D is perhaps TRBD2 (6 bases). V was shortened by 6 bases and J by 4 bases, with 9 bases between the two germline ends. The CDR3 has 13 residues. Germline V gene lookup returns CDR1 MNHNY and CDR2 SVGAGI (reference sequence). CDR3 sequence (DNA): TGTGCCAGCAGATCGCGGGGCACCGGGGAGCTGTTTTTT. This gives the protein CASRSRGTGELFF.

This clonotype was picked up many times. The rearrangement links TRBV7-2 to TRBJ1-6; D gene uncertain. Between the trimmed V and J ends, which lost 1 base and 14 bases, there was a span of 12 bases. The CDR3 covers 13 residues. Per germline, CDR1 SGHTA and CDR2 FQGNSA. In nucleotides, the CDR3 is TGTGCCAGCAGCTTAGGTCTACTACGCGCCCTCCACTTT. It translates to CASSLGLLRALHF.

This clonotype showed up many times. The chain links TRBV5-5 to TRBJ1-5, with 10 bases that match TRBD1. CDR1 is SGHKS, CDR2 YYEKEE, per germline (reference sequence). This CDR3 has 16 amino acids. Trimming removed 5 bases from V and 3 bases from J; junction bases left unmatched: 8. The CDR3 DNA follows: TGTGCCAGCAGACTGACAGGGGGCGCGGACAATCAGCCCCAGCATTTT. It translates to CASRLTGGADNQPQHF.

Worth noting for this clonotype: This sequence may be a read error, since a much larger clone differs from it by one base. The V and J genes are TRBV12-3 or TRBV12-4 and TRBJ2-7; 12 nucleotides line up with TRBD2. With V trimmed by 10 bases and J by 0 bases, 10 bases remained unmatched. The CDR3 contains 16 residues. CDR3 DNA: TGTGCCAACTCGAATCTAGCGGGGGGGCCCTCCTACGAGCAGTACTTC. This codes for CANSNLAGGPSYEQYF.

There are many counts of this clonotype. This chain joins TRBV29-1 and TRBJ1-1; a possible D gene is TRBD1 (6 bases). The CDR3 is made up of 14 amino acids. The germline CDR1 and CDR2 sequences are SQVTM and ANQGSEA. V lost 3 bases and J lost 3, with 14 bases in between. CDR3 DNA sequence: TGCAGCGTTGACGTACAGGGCTTGTACACTGAAGCTTTCTTT. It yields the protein CSVDVQGLYTEAFF.

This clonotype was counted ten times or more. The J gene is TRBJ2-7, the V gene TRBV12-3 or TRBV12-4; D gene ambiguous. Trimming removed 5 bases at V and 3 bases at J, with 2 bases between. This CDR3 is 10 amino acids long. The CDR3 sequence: CASSLYEQYF. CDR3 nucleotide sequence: TGTGCCAGCAGTCTCTACGAGCAGTACTTC.

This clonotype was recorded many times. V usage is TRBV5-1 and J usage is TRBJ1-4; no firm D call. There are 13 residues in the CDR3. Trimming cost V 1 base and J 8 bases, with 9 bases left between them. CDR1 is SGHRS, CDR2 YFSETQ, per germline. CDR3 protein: CASSLPKREKLFF. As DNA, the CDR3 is TGCGCCAGCAGCTTGCCAAAGCGGGAAAAACTGTTTTTT.

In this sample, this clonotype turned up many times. The CDR3 nucleotides are TGTGCCAGCAGCCAACTCGTCGGTGAAAAACTGTTTTTT. This translates into CASSQLVGEKLFF. The chain uses TRBV3-1 and TRBJ1-4; no definite D call. This CDR3 contains 13 residues. V was shortened by 2 bases and J by 7 bases, with 8 bases between the two germline ends. In germline, CDR1 is LGHDT, CDR2 YNNKEL (reference sequence).

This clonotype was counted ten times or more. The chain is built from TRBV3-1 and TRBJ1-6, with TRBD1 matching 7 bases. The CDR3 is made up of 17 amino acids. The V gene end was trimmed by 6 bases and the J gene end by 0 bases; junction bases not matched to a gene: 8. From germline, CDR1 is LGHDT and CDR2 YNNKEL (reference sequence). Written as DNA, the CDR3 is TGTGCCAGCAGGAGGACAGGTCCTCGCTCCTATAATTCACCCCTCCACTTT. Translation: CASRRTGPRSYNSPLHF.

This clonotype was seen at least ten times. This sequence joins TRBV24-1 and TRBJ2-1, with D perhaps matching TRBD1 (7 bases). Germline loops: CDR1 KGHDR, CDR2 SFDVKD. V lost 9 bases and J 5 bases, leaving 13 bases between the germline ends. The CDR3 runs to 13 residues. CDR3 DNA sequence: TGTGCCACCGGCCGGGGGACAGACAATGAGCAGTTCTTC. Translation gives CATGRGTDNEQFF.

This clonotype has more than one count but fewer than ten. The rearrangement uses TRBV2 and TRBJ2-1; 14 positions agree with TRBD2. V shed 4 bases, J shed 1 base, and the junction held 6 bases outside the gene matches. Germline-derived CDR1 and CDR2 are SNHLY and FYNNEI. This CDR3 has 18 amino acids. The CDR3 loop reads CASSGPWTSGGSYNEQFF. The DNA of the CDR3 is TGTGCCAGCAGTGGTCCCTGGACTAGCGGGGGGTCCTACAATGAGCAGTTCTTC.

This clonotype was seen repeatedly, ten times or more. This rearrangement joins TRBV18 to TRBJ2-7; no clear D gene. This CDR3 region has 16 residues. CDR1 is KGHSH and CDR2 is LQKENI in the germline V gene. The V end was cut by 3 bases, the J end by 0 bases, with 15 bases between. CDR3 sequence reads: CASSPRGVQGSYEQYF. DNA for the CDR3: TGTGCCAGCTCACCCCGAGGAGTCCAAGGCTCCTACGAGCAGTACTTC.

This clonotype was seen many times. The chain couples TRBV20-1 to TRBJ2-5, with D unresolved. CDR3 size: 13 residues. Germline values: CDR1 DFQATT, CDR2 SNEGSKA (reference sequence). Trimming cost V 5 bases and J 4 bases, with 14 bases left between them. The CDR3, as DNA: TGCAGTGCTCATTCGGACCTGGGAGAGACCCAGTACTTC. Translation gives CSAHSDLGETQYF.

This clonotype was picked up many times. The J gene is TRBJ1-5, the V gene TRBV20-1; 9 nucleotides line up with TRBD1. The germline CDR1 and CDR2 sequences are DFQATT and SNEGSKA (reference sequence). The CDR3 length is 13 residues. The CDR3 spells CSVQGAINQPQHF. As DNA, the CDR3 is TGCAGCGTACAGGGGGCTATCAATCAGCCCCAGCATTTT.

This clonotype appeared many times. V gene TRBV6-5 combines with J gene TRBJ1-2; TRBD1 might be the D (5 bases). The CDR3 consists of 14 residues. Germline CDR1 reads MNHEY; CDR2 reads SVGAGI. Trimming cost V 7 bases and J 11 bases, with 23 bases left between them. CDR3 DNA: TGTGCCAGCAACGCGCGGGACGTCGGACTCGGGTACACCTTC. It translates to CASNARDVGLGYTF.

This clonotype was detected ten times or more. For the CDR3, the DNA is TGTGCCAGCAGACGTACAGGGCAGAACACTGAAGCTTTCTTT. Translated: CASRRTGQNTEAFF. This rearrangement joins TRBV12-3 or TRBV12-4 to TRBJ1-1, with TRBD1 as a possible D gene (6 bases). V lost 6 bases and J lost 1, with 12 bases in between. The CDR3 has 14 amino acids.